This T cell receptor (beta chain) was sequenced in a study of shared clonotypes between healthy human individuals. Naive CD8 populations comprised CD45RO-negative cells positively selected for CCR7, excluding terminally differentiated effector memory CD45RA+ cells. There are 15 residues in the CDR3. The J segment lost 7 bases and the V segment lost 4 bases, leaving 4 bases of the junction unmatched. CDR1 MNHEY and CDR2 SVGAGI come from the germline V gene. Sequenced by immunoSEQ multiplex PCR; TCRdb stores in-frame clones only, minus some. The sample consists of around 2,000,000 clones, about 95% of them appearing once. About this clone itself: Other DNA sequences from this sample encode an identical CDR3 as well.

V gene TRBV6-5 combines with J gene TRBJ2-2, with 12 positions matching TRBD1. The sequenced sample was naive CD8+ T cells sorted from blood. The sequence derives from a man aged 18 to 30 in good health. CDR3: CASSSGQGAGGELFF. DNA of the CDR3: TGTGCCAGCAGTTCGGGACAGGGGGCCGGCGGGGAGCTGTTTTTT.